The 13 T cell receptor beta chains in this list originate from one sample, sequenced in a study of T cell repertoires in cytomegalovirus infection. TCRdb analysed the reads with MiXCR anew, one entry per CDR3 protein. Among some 220,000 distinct CDR3 sequences, 10% to 15% were seen once, and the ten largest hold roughly 1.7%. The specimen sequenced was PBMCs. These receptors came from a human donor in good health (CMV status not recorded). Some clones in this sample may be carry-over from other donors' samples.

The V gene is TRBV28, the J gene TRBJ2-1; a possible D gene is TRBD2 (6 bases). The CDR3 extends over 13 amino acids. The V gene lost 6 bases and the J gene lost 8 bases, with 14 bases spanning the gap. Germline values: CDR1 MDHEN, CDR2 SYDVKM. The CDR3: CASSQTPSDEQFF. In nucleotides, the CDR3 is TGTGCCAGCAGCCAGACCCCTAGCGATGAGCAGTTCTTC.

The chain links TRBV28 to TRBJ2-1; TRBD2 agrees at 9 bases. V lost 6 bases and J lost 8; bases outside the gene matches: 8. The CDR3 totals 14 residues. CDR1 is MDHEN and CDR2 is SYDVKM in the germline V gene. DNA for the CDR3: TGTGCCAGCAGGGTAGCGGGAGCAGTCGATGAGCAGTTCTTC. Protein product: CASRVAGAVDEQFF.

This clonotype was seen many times. The V gene is TRBV7-2, the J gene TRBJ2-3; 7 nucleotides match TRBD2. V lost 6 bases and J lost 1; bases outside the gene matches: 4. The V gene's germline CDR1 is SGHTA and CDR2 FQGNSA. The CDR3 consists of 14 residues. The CDR3 DNA follows: TGTGCCAGCAGGGCAAGCGGGGGCACAGATACGCAGTATTTT. This gives the protein CASRASGGTDTQYF.

In its sample, this clonotype was seen a few times. V is TRBV10-3 and J is TRBJ2-3; 8 bases line up with TRBD2. Germline CDR1 reads ENHRY; CDR2 reads SYGVKD. CDR3 length: 17 amino acids. V was pared by 1 base and J by 1 base, with 7 bases of the junction left unmatched. The CDR3 loop reads CAISEFQAGAGTDTQYF. CDR3 nucleotide sequence: TGTGCCATCAGTGAGTTTCAAGCGGGAGCCGGCACAGATACGCAGTATTTT.

This clonotype was seen at least ten times. This chain joins TRBV7-2 and TRBJ2-6; no reliable D call. The germline V and J ends were trimmed by 5 bases and 0 bases, with 8 bases remaining between them. Germline V gene lookup returns CDR1 SGHTA and CDR2 FQGNSA. This CDR3 has 15 amino acids. CDR3 sequence: CASSPNFSGANVLTF. CDR3 sequence (DNA): TGTGCCAGCAGCCCTAACTTCTCTGGGGCCAACGTCCTGACTTTC.

This clonotype has a count of ten or more. The rearrangement links TRBV19 to TRBJ1-5; a possible D gene is TRBD1 (5 bases). V was pared by 7 bases and J by 2 bases, with 15 bases between. The germline CDR1 and CDR2 sequences are LNHDA and SQIVND (reference sequence). This CDR3 has 15 amino acids. CDR3 region: CASTLKGEGNQPQHF. The DNA for the CDR3 is TGTGCCAGTACGTTGAAAGGGGAGGGCAATCAGCCCCAGCATTTT.

Ten or more counts support this clonotype. This chain uses TRBV24-1 with TRBJ1-1; a weak D match, TRBD1 (6 bases). V was trimmed by 0 bases and J by 4 bases, leaving 14 bases between them. Germline-derived CDR1 and CDR2 are KGHDR and SFDVKD. The CDR3 consists of 16 residues. Here the CDR3 reads CATSDLYVGGGTEAFF. The CDR3 region has the DNA TGTGCCACCAGTGATTTGTACGTTGGAGGGGGCACTGAAGCTTTCTTT.

This clonotype was detected ten times or more. This chain joins TRBV7-2 and TRBJ2-1; D is possibly TRBD1 or TRBD2 (6 bases each). The V end was cut by 4 bases, the J end by 5 bases, with 9 bases between. The length of the CDR3 is 13 residues. Germline values: CDR1 SGHTA, CDR2 FQGNSA. CDR3: CASSWGAHNEQFF. Here the CDR3 DNA reads TGTGCCAGCAGCTGGGGGGCCCACAATGAGCAGTTCTTC.

J is TRBJ1-6 and V is TRBV14; 7 nucleotides match TRBD1. CDR3 length: 15 residues. Germline values: CDR1 SGHDN, CDR2 FVKESK. V lost 1 base and J lost 9; bases outside the gene matches: 6. The CDR3 DNA is TGTGCCAGCAGCCAAGCGGGGAGGGGGCGTTCACCCCTCCACTTT. This gives the protein CASSQAGRGRSPLHF.

A word on this clonotype: Being one base from a much bigger clone, this may be a read error. The rearrangement links TRBV6-6 to TRBJ1-4; 7 bases align to TRBD1. V lost 2 bases and J lost 5; bases outside the gene matches: 17. The V gene's germline CDR1 is MNHNY and CDR2 SVGAGI (reference sequence). The CDR3 runs to 19 residues. For the CDR3, the DNA is TGTGCCAGCAGTTACCCTTCCGGGACAGAGGGCGCCTCGAATGAAAAACTGTTTTTT. It is translated as CASSYPSGTEGASNEKLFF.

Written as DNA, the CDR3 is TGTGCCAGCAGTTACTCGATTGCTAGGGGACCCTCCTACAATGAGCAGTTCTTC. Its protein product is CASSYSIARGPSYNEQFF. The chain is built from TRBV6-2 or TRBV6-3 and TRBJ2-1, with D tentatively TRBD1 or TRBD2 (5 bases each). The V end was cut by 0 bases, the J end by 0 bases, with 15 bases between. CDR1 and CDR2 (germline): MNHEY, SVGEGT. CDR3 size: 18 residues.

The CDR3 DNA is TGTGCCAGCAGGCCCACCCCAGCGGGAGTCTACGAGCAGTACTTC. The encoded protein is CASRPTPAGVYEQYF. The J gene is TRBJ2-7, the V gene TRBV28; 8 bases match TRBD2. Germline V gene sequence: CDR1 MDHEN, CDR2 SYDVKM. The CDR3 runs to 15 residues. Trimming removed 6 bases from V and 3 bases from J; junction bases left unmatched: 10.

This clonotype has at least ten counts. This rearrangement joins TRBV6-2 or TRBV6-3 to TRBJ1-5; D gene ambiguous. Trimming shortened V by 2 bases and J by 4 bases, and 12 bases separated the two germline ends. Germline CDR1 is MNHEY and CDR2 is SVGEGT. The CDR3 length is 15 residues. The CDR3 nucleotides are TGTGCCAGCAGTTACCCAGGCGCGTTTAATCAGCCCCAGCATTTT. It encodes CASSYPGAFNQPQHF.